A selection of T cell receptor beta chains follows, all from one sample in a study of T cells in Graves' hyperthyroidism and ophthalmopathy. Each CDR3 protein gets one entry after TCRdb re-called the multiplex PCR reads with MiXCR. The top ten clones hold less than 20% of a sample with 650,000 to 700,000 distinct CDR3 sequences, 17% of them seen once. The specimen was blood. All receptors come from a man aged 50 or older with Graves' hyperthyroidism. Both conserved end residues are part of each CDR3. The D gene is left open where the match is weak. Clone size, where shown, is once, few, many, or a class for clones that have expanded.

j_call	v_call	d_call	clone_size	cdr3_nt	cdr3_aa
TRBJ2-1	TRBV7-9	NA	many	TGTGCCAGCTTTGTTACGGGAAATGAGCAGTTCTTC	CASFVTGNEQFF
TRBJ1-2	TRBV28	TRBD1	NA	TGTGCCAGCAGTGGGACAGGAAGAAACTATGGCTACACCTTC	CASSGTGRNYGYTF
TRBJ2-7	TRBV5-1	TRBD1	many	TGCGCCAGCAGCTTGCGTGAGGGGGCTTGGTACGAGCAGTACTTC	CASSLREGAWYEQYF
TRBJ2-7	TRBV19	NA	NA	TGTGCCAGTAGTATTGCGAGTAGCGGCTACGAGCAGTACTTC	CASSIASSGYEQYF
TRBJ1-5	TRBV20-1	NA	few	TGCAGTGCTAGGGGGGTTTATAGCAATCAGCCCCAGCATTTT	CSARGVYSNQPQHF
TRBJ2-2	TRBV24-1	NA	few	TGTGCCAGCAGGCCGTCGAGTACCGGGGAGCTGTTTTTT	CASRPSSTGELFF
TRBJ1-2	TRBV20-1	NA	NA	TGCAGTGCTAGAGTAGCCTTAGGCTACACCTTC	CSARVALGYTF
TRBJ2-2	TRBV5-1	NA	many	TGTGCCAGCAGCTTCCGGGCGAACACCGGGGAGCTGTTTTTT	CASSFRANTGELFF
TRBJ2-2	TRBV5-1	NA	few	TGCGCCAGCAGCTTGGAATTTCGTGGAGCGGGGGAGCTGTTTTTT	CASSLEFRGAGELFF
TRBJ1-4	TRBV14	NA	NA	TGTGCCAGCAGCACGCGGTCGCAGGGGGAAAAACTGTTTTTT	CASSTRSQGEKLFF
TRBJ1-1	TRBV20-1	NA	NA	TGCAGTGCAACCCCGGGACTCCGGAACACTGAAGCTTTCTTT	CSATPGLRNTEAFF
TRBJ2-2	TRBV10-3	TRBD2	NA	TGTGCCATCAGTTCCGGGACTAGCGGGAGATCCGGTACCGGGGAGCTGTTTTTT	CAISSGTSGRSGTGELFF
TRBJ2-7	TRBV6-1	TRBD1	NA	TGTGCCAGTATCAGGGGGTACGGCTACGAGCAGTACTTC	CASIRGYGYEQYF
TRBJ1-1	TRBV18	NA	NA	TGTGCCAGCTCACCGGGGACCAGGCCCCGGGACACTGAAGCTTTCTTT	CASSPGTRPRDTEAFF
TRBJ2-2	TRBV4-1	TRBD1	few	TGCGCCAGCAGCCGCAACCCCGGGACAGGGAACACCGGGGAGCTGTTTTTT	CASSRNPGTGNTGELFF
TRBJ2-2	TRBV2	NA	few	TGTGCCAGCCGTACAGATTTCACCGGGGAGCTGTTTTTT	CASRTDFTGELFF
TRBJ1-2	TRBV9	NA	many	TGTGCCAGCAGCGTAGGCCAGGGGCTACCCAACAGCAATTATGGCTACACCTTC	CASSVGQGLPNSNYGYTF